The 17 T cell receptor beta chains below come from one sample, sequenced in a study of T cell responses to AZD1222 COVID-19 vaccine. This table comes from immunoSEQ multiplex PCR, and its TCRdb copy is limited to in-frame clones, with some not included. The sample shows approximately 180,000 clones, about 93% of them seen only once. The sequenced sample was peripheral blood, obtained 28 days after the second dose of the MenACWY control vaccine. These receptors originate from an adult who received the MenACWY meningococcal vaccine as a control.

The chain recombines TRBV6-1 with TRBJ2-7; D uncertain. Trimming removed 6 bases at V and 2 bases at J, with 17 bases between. The CDR3 runs to 15 residues. Germline CDR1 is MNHNS and CDR2 is SASEGT. DNA for the CDR3: TGTGCCAGCAGGATGACGGGTAGAGACACCTACGAGCAGTACTTC. Its translation: CASRMTGRDTYEQYF.

The chain couples TRBV7-9 to TRBJ2-7; a weak D match, TRBD2 (6 bases). V lost 3 bases, J lost 6 bases, and 12 bases lay in between. CDR1 and CDR2 (germline): SEHNR, FQNEAQ (reference sequence). The CDR3 runs 13 residues. Written as DNA, the CDR3 is TGTGCCAGCAGCTTTGACGGAGGGGTCGAGCAGTACTTC. This codes for CASSFDGGVEQYF.

This clone was detected once. The rearrangement joins TRBV18 to TRBJ1-5; 7 nucleotides line up with TRBD1. V trimming: 2 bases; J trimming: 5 bases; junction bases outside the gene matches: 6. The CDR3 covers 15 residues. From germline, CDR1 is KGHSH and CDR2 LQKENI. This chain's CDR3 is CASSPYRGEDQPQHF. CDR3 coding DNA: TGTGCCAGCTCACCATACAGGGGAGAAGATCAGCCCCAGCATTTT.

The CDR3 region has the DNA TGTGCCAGCAGCTCCCGGGACAGGGGTTCTAATGAAAAACTGTTTTTT. Translated: CASSSRDRGSNEKLFF. The V call is TRBV7-9, the J call TRBJ1-4; 10 bases agree with TRBD1. V trimming: 4 bases; J trimming: 3 bases; junction bases outside the gene matches: 5. Germline assignment: CDR1 SEHNR and CDR2 FQNEAQ (reference sequence). The CDR3 length is 16 residues.

DNA for the CDR3: TGTGCCATCACCGGGACAGAGGTCACTGAAGCTTTCTTT. Encoded protein: CAITGTEVTEAFF. V is TRBV10-3 and J is TRBJ1-1; 7 nucleotides agree with TRBD1. Germline CDR1 ENHRY, CDR2 SYGVKD. The CDR3 loop spans 13 amino acids. V gave up 7 bases and J gave up 4 bases; unmatched junction bases: 6.

The gene calls are TRBV18 and TRBJ1-1; TRBD1 matches 8 bases. The CDR3 is made up of 13 amino acids. The junction had 4 bases not matched to a gene; V was cut back by 7 bases and J by 3 bases. Germline CDR1 is KGHSH and CDR2 is LQKENI. The CDR3 loop reads CASLEQGDTEAFF. The CDR3 coding sequence is TGTGCCAGCTTAGAACAGGGGGACACTGAAGCTTTCTTT.

This chain links TRBV7-2 with TRBJ2-6, with 7 bases that match TRBD1. Trimming removed 6 bases from V and 2 bases from J; junction bases left unmatched: 7. The V gene's germline CDR1 is SGHTA and CDR2 FQGNSA. This CDR3 contains 16 residues. The CDR3 loop reads CASRPIDRAGANVLTF. The CDR3 coding sequence is TGTGCCAGCAGACCGATAGACAGGGCTGGGGCCAACGTCCTGACTTTC.

The chain is built from TRBV7-6 and TRBJ1-3; the D gene is possibly TRBD1 (6 bases). The V gene lost 5 bases and the J gene lost 0 bases, with 8 bases spanning the gap. Germline values: CDR1 SGHVS, CDR2 FNYEAQ. CDR3 length equals 14 residues. The CDR3 loop is CASSRDISGNTIYF. CDR3 in DNA: TGTGCCAGCAGCAGGGACATCTCTGGAAACACCATATATTTT.

The V and J genes are TRBV4-3 and TRBJ2-2; D not certain. Germline values: CDR1 LGHNA, CDR2 YSLEER. The CDR3 length is 14 residues. Trimming shortened V by 1 base and J by 0 bases, and 3 bases separated the two germline ends. The CDR3 DNA reads as TGCGCCAGCAGCCAAGCCCCGAACACCGGGGAGCTGTTTTTT. It encodes CASSQAPNTGELFF.

The chain has TRBV6-5 and TRBJ1-5; TRBD1 is a possible D gene (6 bases). CDR3 length: 15 residues. Germline values: CDR1 MNHEY, CDR2 SVGAGI. V was clipped by 6 bases and J by 0 bases, with 12 bases between them. The CDR3 sequence: CASSRGQFSNQPQHF. The CDR3 DNA reads as TGTGCCAGCAGCAGAGGACAGTTTAGCAATCAGCCCCAGCATTTT.

V gene TRBV6-2 or TRBV6-3 combines with J gene TRBJ2-7; 9 bases fit TRBD1. Trimming removed 2 bases from V and 3 bases from J; junction bases left unmatched: 2. The CDR3 consists of 14 residues. CDR1 and CDR2 (germline): MNHEY, SVGEGT. The CDR3 region has the DNA TGTGCCAGCAGTTACAGACAGGGGGGCTACGAGCAGTACTTC. Protein product: CASSYRQGGYEQYF.

The chain recombines TRBV9 with TRBJ2-7; D gene uncertain. CDR1 and CDR2 (germline): SGDLS, YYNGEE. V gave up 0 bases and J gave up 0 bases, with 7 bases separating them. The CDR3 has 14 residues. CDR3 sequence (DNA): TGTGCCAGCAGCGTAGTTGGCAGCTCCTACGAGCAGTACTTC. This encodes CASSVVGSSYEQYF.

On this clone itself: Other nucleotide sequences from this sample produce the same CDR3. The V gene is TRBV28, the J gene TRBJ1-1; D unresolved. This CDR3 contains 13 residues. CDR1 MDHEN and CDR2 SYDVKM come from the germline V gene. V lost 6 bases and J lost 0, with 8 bases in between. The CDR3 sequence: CASSLGMNTEAFF. The CDR3 DNA follows: TGTGCCAGCAGCCTGGGAATGAACACTGAAGCTTTCTTT.

This chain links TRBV10-3 with TRBJ2-2; weak D call: TRBD2 (5 bases). Germline-derived CDR1 and CDR2 are ENHRY and SYGVKD. The CDR3 is 14 residues long. V shed 3 bases and J shed 1 base, with 6 bases lying between them. The CDR3 DNA is TGTGCCATCAGTGAACGGGAGAACACCGGGGAGCTGTTTTTT. Amino acids: CAISERENTGELFF.

The chain is built from TRBV6-6 and TRBJ2-1; D might be TRBD1 or TRBD2, each matching 5 bases. The CDR3 consists of 15 residues. V was trimmed by 4 bases and J by 2 bases, leaving 12 bases between them. The germline V gene has CDR1 MNHNY and CDR2 SVGAGI (reference sequence). The CDR3, as DNA: TGTGCCAGCAGTTCGGGGACGGACACCTACAATGAGCAGTTCTTC. This encodes CASSSGTDTYNEQFF.

This clone was detected only once. This rearrangement joins TRBV6-2 or TRBV6-3 to TRBJ2-1; 10 nucleotides agree with TRBD2. V shed 6 bases and J 5 bases; nucleotides not matched to a gene: 13. CDR1 MNHEY and CDR2 SVGEGT come from the germline V gene. The CDR3 runs 17 residues. CDR3: CASSHPAIAGGNNEQFF. In nucleotides, the CDR3 is TGTGCCAGCAGCCACCCGGCGATAGCGGGGGGAAACAATGAGCAGTTCTTC.

The chain is built from TRBV19 and TRBJ2-7, with 8 bases fitting TRBD1. Germline assignment: CDR1 LNHDA and CDR2 SQIVND (reference sequence). Trimming at V came to 7 bases and at J to 5 bases, leaving 10 bases not matched to a gene. CDR3 length: 14 amino acids. The CDR3 DNA is TGTGCCAGTACCCCGACAGGGGCCATCCACGAGCAGTACTTC. Translation gives CASTPTGAIHEQYF.